This TCR beta chain was documented in a study of cytomegalovirus exposure and HLA in healthy donors. The PCR ran on 60 Vbeta and 13 Jbeta primers. TCRdb keeps only in-frame clones here, not all; method: immunoSEQ multiplex PCR. Altogether fewer than 200,000 clones are present, less than 90% being singletons, with the ten largest covering over 1.5%. CDR3 size: 16 residues. J lost 4 bases, V lost 5 bases, and 8 bases had no gene match. The V call is TRBV6-7, the J call TRBJ2-3, with 11 bases identical to TRBD2. TRBV6-7 carries the ORF label, with uncertain function. Material: PBMCs. This TCR came from a man aged 50-59 years in good health and CMV-seronegative. CDR3 nucleotide sequence: TGTGCCAGCAGTCAACATAGCGGGAGGGCCGCAGATACGCAGTATTTT. Translation: CASSQHSGRAADTQYF.